The clone carrying this T cell receptor beta chain was counted between two and nine times. The antigen is not known. The data stem from a study of identical twins. General observations from the study: These conclusions were based on statistical analysis (cross-sectional, not following the same donors).

Each CDR3 protein gets one entry after TCRdb re-called the 5' RACE reads with MiXCR. The table lists hundreds of thousands of distinct CDR3 sequences, roughly a tenth of them singletons. The source is a woman in her late teens or twenties in good health. Material: memory (CD45RO+) T cells sorted from blood.

Here the CDR3 DNA reads TGCGCCAGCAGCCAAGATAGTTCGTACGGACTAGCGGCCTCTGGGGCCAACGTCCTGACTTTC. Amino acid sequence: CASSQDSSYGLAASGANVLTF. The J gene is TRBJ2-6, the V gene TRBV4-1; 10 nucleotides line up with TRBD2. Germline CDR1 and CDR2: MGHRA and YSYEKL. This CDR3 has 21 amino acids. J was trimmed by 0 bases and V by 0 bases; bases with no gene match: 11.